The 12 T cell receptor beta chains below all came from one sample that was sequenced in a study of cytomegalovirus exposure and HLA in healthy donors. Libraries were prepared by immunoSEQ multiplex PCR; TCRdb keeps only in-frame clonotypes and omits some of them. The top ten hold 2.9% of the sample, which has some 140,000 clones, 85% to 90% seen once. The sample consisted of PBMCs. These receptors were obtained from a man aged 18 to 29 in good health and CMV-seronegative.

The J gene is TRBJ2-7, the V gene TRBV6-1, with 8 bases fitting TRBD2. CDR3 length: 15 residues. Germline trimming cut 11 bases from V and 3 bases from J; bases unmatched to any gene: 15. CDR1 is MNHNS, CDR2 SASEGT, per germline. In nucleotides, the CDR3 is TGTGCCGCCTCGGGAGGGGGTGCCTCGATCTACGAGCAGTACTTC. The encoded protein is CAASGGGASIYEQYF.

The chain's CDR3 is CASSVQGITEAFF. DNA for the CDR3: TGCGCCAGCAGCGTACAGGGGATCACTGAAGCTTTCTTT. This sequence joins TRBV4-1 and TRBJ1-1; TRBD1 aligns across 7 bases. The CDR3 is 13 amino acids. Germline-derived CDR1 and CDR2 are MGHRA and YSYEKL. Germline trimming cut 5 bases from V and 4 bases from J; bases unmatched to any gene: 4.

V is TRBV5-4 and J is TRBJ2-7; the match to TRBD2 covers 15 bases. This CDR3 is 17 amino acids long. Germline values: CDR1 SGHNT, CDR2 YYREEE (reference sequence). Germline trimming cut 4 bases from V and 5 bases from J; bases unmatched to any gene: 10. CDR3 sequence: CASSPGLAGGPSHEQYF. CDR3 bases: TGTGCCAGCAGCCCCGGACTAGCGGGAGGGCCTTCCCACGAGCAGTACTTC.

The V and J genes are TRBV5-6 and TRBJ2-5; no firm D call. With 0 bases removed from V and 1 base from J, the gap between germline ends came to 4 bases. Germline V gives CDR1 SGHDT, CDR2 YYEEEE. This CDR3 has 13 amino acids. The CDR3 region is CASSLDIQETQYF. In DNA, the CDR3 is TGTGCCAGCAGCTTGGACATCCAAGAGACCCAGTACTTC. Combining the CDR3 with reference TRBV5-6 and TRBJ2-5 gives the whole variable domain DAGVTQSPTHLIKTRGQQVTLRCSPKSGHDTVSWYQQALGQGPQFIFQYYEEEERQRGNFPDRFSGHQFPNYSSELNVNALLLGDSALYLCASSLDIQETQYFGPGTRLLVL.

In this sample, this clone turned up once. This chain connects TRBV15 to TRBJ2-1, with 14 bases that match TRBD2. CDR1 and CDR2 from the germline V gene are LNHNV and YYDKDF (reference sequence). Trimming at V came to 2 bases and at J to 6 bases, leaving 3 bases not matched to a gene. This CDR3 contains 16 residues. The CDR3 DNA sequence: TGTGCCACCAGCAGACGACTAGCGGGAGGGCTCAATGAGCAGTTCTTC. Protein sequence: CATSRRLAGGLNEQFF.

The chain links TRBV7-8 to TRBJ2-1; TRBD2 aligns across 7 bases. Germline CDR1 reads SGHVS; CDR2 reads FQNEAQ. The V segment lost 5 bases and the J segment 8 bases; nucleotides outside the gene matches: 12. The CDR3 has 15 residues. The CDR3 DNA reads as TGTGCCAGCAGCCCCGCGGGAGTAAGTGGGTATGAGCAGTTCTTC. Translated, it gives CASSPAGVSGYEQFF.

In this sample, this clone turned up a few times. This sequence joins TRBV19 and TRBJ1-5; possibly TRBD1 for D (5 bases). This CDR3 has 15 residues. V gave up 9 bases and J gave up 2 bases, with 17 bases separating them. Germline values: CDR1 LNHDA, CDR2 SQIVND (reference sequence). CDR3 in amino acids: CASKDGGIGNQPQHF. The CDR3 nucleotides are TGTGCCAGCAAAGACGGGGGAATCGGCAATCAGCCCCAGCATTTT.

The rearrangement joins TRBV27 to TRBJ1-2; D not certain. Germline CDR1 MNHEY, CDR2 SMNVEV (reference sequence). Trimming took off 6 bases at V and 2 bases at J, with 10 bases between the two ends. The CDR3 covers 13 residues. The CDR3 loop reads CASRATENYGYTF. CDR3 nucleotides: TGTGCCAGCAGGGCGACGGAGAACTATGGCTACACCTTC.

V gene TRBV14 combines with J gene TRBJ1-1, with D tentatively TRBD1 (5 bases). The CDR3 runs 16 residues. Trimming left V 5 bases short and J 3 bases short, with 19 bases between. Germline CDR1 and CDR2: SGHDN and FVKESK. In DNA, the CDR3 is TGTGCCAGCAGCTCCCGCACCCAGGGCGGGGACACTGAAGCTTTCTTT. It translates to CASSSRTQGGDTEAFF.

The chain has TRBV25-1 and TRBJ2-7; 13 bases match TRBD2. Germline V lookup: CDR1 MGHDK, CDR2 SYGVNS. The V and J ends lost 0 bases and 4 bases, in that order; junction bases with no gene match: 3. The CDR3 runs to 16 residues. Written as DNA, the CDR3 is TGTGCCAGCAGTGAATATCGGACTAGCGGGAGTTACGAGCAGTACTTC. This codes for CASSEYRTSGSYEQYF.

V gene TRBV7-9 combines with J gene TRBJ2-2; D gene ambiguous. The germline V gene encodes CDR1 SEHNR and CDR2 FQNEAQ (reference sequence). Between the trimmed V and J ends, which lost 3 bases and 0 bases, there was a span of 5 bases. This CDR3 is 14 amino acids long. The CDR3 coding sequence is TGTGCCAGCAGCTTGGGCTCGAACACCGGGGAGCTGTTTTTT. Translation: CASSLGSNTGELFF.

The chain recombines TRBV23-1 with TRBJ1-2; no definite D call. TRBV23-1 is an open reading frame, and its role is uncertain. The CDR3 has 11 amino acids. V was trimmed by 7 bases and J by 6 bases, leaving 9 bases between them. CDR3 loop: CASNTLNGYTF. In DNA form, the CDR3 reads TGCGCCAGCAATACTCTTAATGGCTACACCTTC.